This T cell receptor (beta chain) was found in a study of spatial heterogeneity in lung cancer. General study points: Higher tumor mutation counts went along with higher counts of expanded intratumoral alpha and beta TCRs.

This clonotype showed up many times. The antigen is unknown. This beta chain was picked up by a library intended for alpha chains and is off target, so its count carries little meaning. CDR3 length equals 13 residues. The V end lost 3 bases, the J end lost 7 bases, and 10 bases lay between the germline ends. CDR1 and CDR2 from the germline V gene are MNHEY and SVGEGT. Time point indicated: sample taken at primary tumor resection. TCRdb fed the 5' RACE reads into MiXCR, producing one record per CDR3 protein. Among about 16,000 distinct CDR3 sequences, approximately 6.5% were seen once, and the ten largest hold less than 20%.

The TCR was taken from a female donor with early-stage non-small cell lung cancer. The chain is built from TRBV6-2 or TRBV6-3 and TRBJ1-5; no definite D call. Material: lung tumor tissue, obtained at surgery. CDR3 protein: CASSYLTGQPQHF. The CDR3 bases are TGTGCCAGCAGTTATTTGACTGGACAGCCCCAGCATTTT.